Each of the 18 T cell receptor beta chains below was sequenced from the same sample in a study of blood T cell repertoires in COVID-19. Sequencing was performed with immunoSEQ multiplex PCR; in TCRdb, only in-frame clones are kept and a portion is missing. Among approximately 130,000 clones, 75% to 90% were seen once, and the ten largest hold approximately 20%. Source material: PBMCs or T cells enriched from blood (not recorded which). The receptors originated from a man aged 25-40 years who had recovered from COVID-19.

This rearrangement joins TRBV6-1 to TRBJ2-7; 9 bases map to TRBD1. With 0 bases clipped from V and 7 bases from J, the junction kept 7 bases outside the gene matches. Germline CDR1 MNHNS, CDR2 SASEGT. The CDR3 totals 15 residues. The CDR3: CASSEARTGVGEQYF. DNA of the CDR3: TGTGCCAGCAGTGAAGCGAGGACAGGGGTCGGGGAGCAGTACTTC.

This clone was seen a few times. The chain carries TRBV7-9 and TRBJ1-5; possible D gene TRBD1, 5 bases. This CDR3 is 15 amino acids long. Trimming cost V 3 bases and J 1 base, with 10 bases left between them. The germline gives CDR1 SEHNR, CDR2 FQNEAQ (reference sequence). CDR3 region: CASSLGPFSNQPQHF. DNA of the CDR3: TGTGCCAGCAGCTTGGGGCCTTTCAGCAATCAGCCCCAGCATTTT.

The chain uses TRBV15 and TRBJ1-5; D remains ambiguous. Germline CDR1 LNHNV, CDR2 YYDKDF (reference sequence). V was trimmed by 0 bases and J by 7 bases, leaving 16 bases between them. The CDR3 sequence is 16 residues long. This chain's CDR3 is CATSRDETAREQPQHF. For the CDR3, the DNA is TGTGCCACCAGCAGAGATGAAACAGCCAGAGAGCAGCCCCAGCATTTT.

The chain couples TRBV3-1 (or the pseudogene TRBV3-2) to TRBJ2-7, with no clear D. CDR3 size: 12 residues. The germline gives CDR1 LGHDT, CDR2 YNNKEL (reference sequence). The V end was cut by 0 bases, the J end by 6 bases, with 6 bases between. The CDR3 DNA reads TGTGCCAGCAGCCAAGACTTGGCCGAGCAGTACTTC. It codes for CASSQDLAEQYF.

The chain employs TRBV5-1 and TRBJ2-7; the D is unclear. Germline V CDR1 and CDR2: SGHRS, YFSETQ. This CDR3 region has 13 residues. V shed 3 bases and J shed 0 bases, with 7 bases lying between them. CDR3 sequence (DNA): TGCGCCAGCAGCTCGAGCCCCTCCTACGAGCAGTACTTC. Translated: CASSSSPSYEQYF.

This chain connects TRBV14 to TRBJ1-1; D gene uncertain. The CDR3 is 15 residues long. Germline assignment: CDR1 SGHDN and CDR2 FVKESK. V lost 0 bases and J lost 6, with 14 bases in between. The CDR3 nucleotides read TGTGCCAGCAGCCAAGAAGCATATTCGGTGGCTGAAGCTTTCTTT. It yields the protein CASSQEAYSVAEAFF. Full variable domain (outside the CDR3, taken from reference TRBV14 and TRBJ1-1): EAGVTQFPSHSVIEKGQTVTLRCDPISGHDNLYWYRRVMGKEIKFLLHFVKESKQDESGMPNNRFLAERTGGTYSTLKVQPAELEDSGVYFCASSQEAYSVAEAFFGQGTRLTVV.

The chain has TRBV12-3 or TRBV12-4 and TRBJ2-5, with D uncertain. The CDR3 length is 12 residues. The V end lost 1 base, the J end lost 5 bases, and 5 bases lay between the germline ends. CDR3 nucleotide sequence: TGTGCCAGCAGTTTAGGTCCGGAGACCCAGTACTTC. Amino acid sequence: CASSLGPETQYF.

The V call is TRBV25-1, the J call TRBJ1-1; TRBD1 matches at 7 bases. V shed 5 bases and J 10 bases; nucleotides not matched to a gene: 7. CDR3 length equals 12 residues. Per the germline V gene, CDR1 is MGHDK and CDR2 is SYGVNS. The CDR3 DNA follows: TGTGCCAGCAGTCAGACAGGGTTGGGAGCTTTCTTT. This translates into CASSQTGLGAFF.

The chain couples TRBV28 to TRBJ2-1; 8 nucleotides line up with TRBD1. The CDR3 is made up of 15 amino acids. Unmatched junction bases numbered 8, after V lost 3 bases and J lost 7 bases. Germline V gene lookup returns CDR1 MDHEN and CDR2 SYDVKM. The CDR3 nucleotides read TGTGCCAGCAGTTTGGGGACAGGAGTTTTAAATGAGCAGTTCTTC. Residues: CASSLGTGVLNEQFF.

The count of this clone is one. The chain carries TRBV29-1 and TRBJ2-3; TRBD2 matches 10 bases. V was clipped by 6 bases and J by 2 bases; unmatched bases: 11. Per germline, CDR1 SQVTM and CDR2 ANQGSEA. This CDR3 spans 16 amino acids. CDR3 in amino acids: CSVVGGLAVNTDTQYF. The CDR3 nucleotides are TGCAGCGTCGTAGGAGGACTAGCGGTAAACACAGATACGCAGTATTTT.

The genes are TRBV5-4 and TRBJ1-2, with a tentative D call TRBD1 (6 bases). The CDR3 covers 13 residues. Per the germline V gene, CDR1 is SGHNT and CDR2 is YYREEE (reference sequence). V lost 4 bases and J lost 4, with 11 bases in between. The CDR3 sequence: CASSPGTLYGYTF. In DNA, the CDR3 is TGTGCCAGCAGCCCCGGGACACTCTATGGCTACACCTTC.

The V and J genes are TRBV7-9 and TRBJ2-4; 7 nucleotides align to TRBD2. V trimming: 5 bases; J trimming: 1 base; junction bases outside the gene matches: 8. Germline V CDR1 and CDR2: SEHNR, FQNEAQ (reference sequence). The CDR3 is 16 residues long. CDR3: CASSGKAGFAKNIQYF. The DNA for the CDR3 is TGTGCCAGCAGCGGTAAAGCGGGATTCGCCAAAAACATTCAGTACTTC.

The gene calls are TRBV13 and TRBJ2-3; 12 nucleotides align to TRBD2. Per the germline V gene, CDR1 is PRHDT and CDR2 is FYEKMQ (reference sequence). The CDR3 is 16 amino acids. The junction had 6 bases not matched to a gene; V was cut back by 4 bases and J by 4 bases. DNA for the CDR3: TGTGCCAGCAGCTCCCTAACTAGCGGGAGGCCAGATACGCAGTATTTT. This translates into CASSSLTSGRPDTQYF.

The chain joins TRBV11-2 to TRBJ2-3, with 9 positions matching TRBD1. CDR1 and CDR2 from the germline V gene are SGHAT and FQNNGV. The junction had 6 bases not matched to a gene; V was cut back by 5 bases and J by 6 bases. CDR3 size: 14 residues. The DNA of the CDR3 is TGTGCCAGCAGCCCCGGGACAGGGCGCGATACGCAGTATTTT. Its translation is CASSPGTGRDTQYF.

V and J are TRBV7-3 and TRBJ1-5; D may be TRBD1 (5 bases). V was cut by 2 bases and J by 3 bases, with 5 bases left in between. The CDR3 extends over 13 amino acids. CDR1 is SGHTA and CDR2 is FQGTGA in the germline V gene. The CDR3 nucleotides are TGTGCCAGCAGCTTAGGACACAATCAGCCCCAGCATTTT. It translates to CASSLGHNQPQHF.

The chain is built from TRBV19 and TRBJ2-1, with 8 bases aligning to TRBD1. The J segment lost 5 bases and the V segment lost 2 bases, leaving 8 bases of the junction unmatched. CDR1 is LNHDA, CDR2 SQIVND, per germline (reference sequence). CDR3 length: 16 residues. The CDR3: CASSIRTGRFNNEQFF. The CDR3 bases are TGTGCCAGTAGTATAAGGACAGGGCGGTTTAACAATGAGCAGTTCTTC.

This clone was observed a single time. CDR3 in amino acids: CASSNNRKNYSPLHF. The CDR3 region has the DNA TGTGCCAGCAGTAACAACAGGAAAAATTATTCACCCCTCCACTTT. The chain has TRBV6-5 and TRBJ1-6; tentatively, D is TRBD1 (5 bases). Between the trimmed V and J ends, which lost 5 bases and 8 bases, there was a span of 16 bases. There are 15 residues in the CDR3. Per the germline V gene, CDR1 is MNHEY and CDR2 is SVGAGI.

The chain links TRBV6-6 to TRBJ1-2; D gene unclear. The V and J ends lost 0 bases and 8 bases respectively, with 10 bases between them. Germline CDR1 is MNHNY and CDR2 is SVGAGI (reference sequence). This CDR3 contains 13 residues. In DNA, the CDR3 is TGTGCCAGCAGTTACTCCGAGGGAGGGGGCTACACCTTC. This gives the protein CASSYSEGGGYTF.